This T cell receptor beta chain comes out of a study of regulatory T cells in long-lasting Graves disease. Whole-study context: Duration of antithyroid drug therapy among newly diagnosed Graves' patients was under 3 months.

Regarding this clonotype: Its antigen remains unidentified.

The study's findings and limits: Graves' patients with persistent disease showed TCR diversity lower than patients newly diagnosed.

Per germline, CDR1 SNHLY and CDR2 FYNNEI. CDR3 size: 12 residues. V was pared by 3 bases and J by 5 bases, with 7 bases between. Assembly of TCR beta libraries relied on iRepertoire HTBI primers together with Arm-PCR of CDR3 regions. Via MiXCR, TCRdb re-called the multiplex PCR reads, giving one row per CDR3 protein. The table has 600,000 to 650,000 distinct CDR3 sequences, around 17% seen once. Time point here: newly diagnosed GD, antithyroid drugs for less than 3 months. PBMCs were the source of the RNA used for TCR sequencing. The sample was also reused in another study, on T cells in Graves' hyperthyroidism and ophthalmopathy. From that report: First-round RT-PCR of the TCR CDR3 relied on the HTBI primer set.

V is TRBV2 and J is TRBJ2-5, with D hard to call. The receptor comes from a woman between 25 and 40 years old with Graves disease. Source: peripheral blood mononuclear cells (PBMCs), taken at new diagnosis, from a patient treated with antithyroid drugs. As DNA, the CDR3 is TGTGCCAGCAGTGATCCGATCGAGACCCAGTACTTC. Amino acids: CASSDPIETQYF.